This T cell receptor (beta chain) stems from a study of low-dose radiotherapy and immunotherapy resistance in tumors. Study summary: The study delivered 0.5 Gy per fraction every 2 weeks to Cohort 1, totaling 6.5 Gy. Patients were on oral aspirin 300 mg taken daily for four cycles from cycle 1 day 1.

Looked up from germline, CDR1 is SGHRS and CDR2 is YFSETQ. The CDR3 totals 15 residues. Trimming removed 2 bases from V and 3 bases from J; junction bases left unmatched: 6. The table lists this clonotype with many counts. With TRAV- and TRBV-specific primers, first-strand cDNA was made, covering the alpha and beta chains. It was with a constant-region primer and a V-primer adapter that TCRs were amplified over roughly 19 PCR cycles. TCRdb called the reads again in MiXCR, with one record for every CDR3 protein. The sample lists tens of thousands of distinct CDR3 sequences, 9.4% occurring once. Documented time point: before trial treatment. Advanced solid tumors without tumor-infiltrating lymphocytes were required for inclusion.

This sample comprised PBMCs, obtained before treatment. The chain has TRBV5-1 and TRBJ2-7; 9 bases match TRBD2. This receptor was taken from a male donor with prostate cancer. In nucleotides, the CDR3 is TGCGCCAGCAGCTTCATAGCGGGAGCGAACTACGAGCAGTACTTC. Its protein product is CASSFIAGANYEQYF.